This T cell receptor (beta chain) is drawn from a study of early T cells in non-severe SARS-CoV-2 infection. Study-level background: The authors sequenced bulk RNA from unsorted whole blood, leaving chains unpaired. Overall study results and limits: Matches to VDJdb favored anti-spike CD8 responses and missed private and CD4 specificities.

The CDR3 contains 18 residues. The V gene's germline CDR1 is SGHTA and CDR2 FQGNSA. J was trimmed by 7 bases and V by 1 base; bases with no gene match: 14. Individual cDNA molecules received unique molecular identifiers during library preparation. TCRdb reprocessed the 5' RACE reads via MiXCR and lists one record per CDR3 protein. The sample has under 55,000 distinct CDR3 sequences; around a tenth are singletons. This clonotype was detected many times. Antigen unknown. Sample: whole blood. The rearrangement joins TRBV7-2 to TRBJ2-1; 9 bases map to TRBD2. The TCR sequence derives from an adult who was a healthcare worker with PCR-confirmed SARS-CoV-2 infection or an uninfected control (not recorded which). The CDR3 bases are TGTGCCAGCAGCTTAGGCCCACTAGGCGGGAGGGCGCGTAATGAGCAGTTCTTC. Translating it yields CASSLGPLGGRARNEQFF. Based on the CDR3 plus reference TRBV7-2 and TRBJ2-1, the full variable domain is GAGVSQSPSNKVTEKGKDVELRCDPISGHTALYWYRQSLGQGLEFLIYFQGNSAPDKSGLPSDRFSAERTGGSVSTLTIQRTQQEDSAVYLCASSLGPLGGRARNEQFFGPGTRLTVL.